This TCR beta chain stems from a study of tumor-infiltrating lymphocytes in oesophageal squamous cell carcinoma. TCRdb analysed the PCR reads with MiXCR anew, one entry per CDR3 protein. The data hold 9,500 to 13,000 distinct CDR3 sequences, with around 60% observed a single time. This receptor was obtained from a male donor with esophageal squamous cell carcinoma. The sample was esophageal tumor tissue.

CDR3 DNA: TGTGCCATCAACAAAGCCGGGCCCCAAGCGGGCTACACCTTC. It codes for CAINKAGPQAGYTF. V gene TRBV10-3 combines with J gene TRBJ1-2; D is undetermined. This CDR3 region has 14 residues. Trimming left V 7 bases short and J 8 bases short, with 20 bases between. Germline CDR1 is ENHRY and CDR2 is SYGVKD.